These 31 T cell receptor beta chains originate from one sample sequenced in a study of identifying expanded T cells in peripheral blood. Assay used: immunoSEQ multiplex PCR; TCRdb lists only in-frame clones, some missing. The table includes around 90,000 clones, about 91% detected once. The sequenced sample was blood. These receptors were taken from a person aged 18 to 70 in good health.

This sequence joins TRBV27 and TRBJ2-1, with 12 bases matching TRBD2. The CDR3 runs to 20 residues. Trimming took 9 bases from V and 5 from J; bases not matched to a gene: 23. Germline V gene lookup returns CDR1 MNHEY and CDR2 SMNVEV (reference sequence). This chain's CDR3 is CASIQRRRGLAGGVNNEQFF. In DNA form, the CDR3 reads TGTGCCAGTATTCAGAGGCGCAGGGGGCTAGCGGGAGGGGTAAACAATGAGCAGTTCTTC.

The chain uses TRBV9 and TRBJ1-2; a possible D gene is TRBD1 (5 bases). Trimming took off 4 bases at V and 6 bases at J, with 19 bases between the two ends. In germline, CDR1 is SGDLS, CDR2 YYNGEE. The CDR3 covers 15 residues. The CDR3 sequence is CASSRDLEIRDGYTF. The CDR3 DNA follows: TGTGCCAGCAGCCGCGATCTAGAGATCAGGGATGGCTACACCTTC.

The chain joins TRBV30 to TRBJ1-1; D not resolved. Germline values: CDR1 GTSNPN, CDR2 SVGIG (reference sequence). V lost 0 bases to trimming and J lost 5 bases, with 4 bases between them. The CDR3 spans 11 residues. CDR3 coding DNA: TGTGCCTGGAGTGTGTCTACTGAAGCTTTCTTT. It translates to CAWSVSTEAFF.

Comments on this clone: The junction shows a germline mismatch at one end, possibly a read error. The rearrangement uses TRBV18 and TRBJ2-7, with 9 positions matching TRBD1. The CDR3 extends over 13 amino acids. Germline V gene lookup returns CDR1 KGHSH and CDR2 LQKENI. As DNA, the CDR3 is TGTGCCACCTCACAGGGGGCCCTCTACGAGCAGTACTTC. Translated, it gives CATSQGALYEQYF.

V gene TRBV7-9 combines with J gene TRBJ2-5, with TRBD2 identical over 7 bases. CDR3 size: 13 residues. CDR1 is SEHNR and CDR2 is FQNEAQ in the germline V gene (reference sequence). V lost 2 bases to trimming and J lost 5 bases; unmatched junction nucleotides: 2. In nucleotides, the CDR3 is TGTGCCAGCAGCTTATCGGGGGGTGAGACCCAGTACTTC. Its translation: CASSLSGGETQYF.

This chain connects TRBV5-4 to TRBJ1-1, with TRBD1 matching 10 bases. CDR3 size: 15 residues. Germline CDR1 SGHNT, CDR2 YYREEE (reference sequence). The junction had 6 bases not matched to a gene; V was cut back by 3 bases and J by 4 bases. In DNA, the CDR3 is TGTGCCAGCAGCTGGGAGACAGGGGGCACCACTGAAGCTTTCTTT. Its translation is CASSWETGGTTEAFF.

The sample holds one count of this clone. This sequence joins TRBV6-5 and TRBJ2-7, with 10 bases matching TRBD1. This CDR3 is 14 amino acids long. CDR1 and CDR2 (germline): MNHEY, SVGAGI. With V trimmed by 5 bases and J by 3 bases, 4 bases remained unmatched. Here the CDR3 reads CASSHRTGGYEQYF. The CDR3, as DNA: TGTGCCAGCAGTCACCGGACAGGGGGCTACGAGCAGTACTTC.

The chain recombines TRBV19 with TRBJ2-2; tentative D call: TRBD1 (6 bases). Germline V gives CDR1 LNHDA, CDR2 SQIVND (reference sequence). The CDR3 totals 16 residues. The germline V and J ends were trimmed by 7 bases and 4 bases, with 19 bases remaining between them. DNA for the CDR3: TGTGCCAGTACCCGGAAGGGGACAACTACCACCGGGGAGCTGTTTTTT. Its protein is CASTRKGTTTTGELFF. Using reference TRBV19 and TRBJ2-2 for the parts outside the CDR3, the full variable domain is DGGITQSPKYLFRKEGQNVTLSCEQNLNHDAMYWYRQDPGQGLRLIYYSQIVNDFQKGDIAEGYSVSREKKESFPLTVTSAQKNPTAFYLCASTRKGTTTTGELFFGEGSRLTVL.

The chain uses TRBV5-5 and TRBJ2-1; the D is unclear. The CDR3 length is 13 residues. The germline V and J ends were trimmed by 0 bases and 9 bases, with 10 bases remaining between them. Germline values: CDR1 SGHKS, CDR2 YYEKEE (reference sequence). Here the CDR3 reads CASSLGAASEQFF. CDR3 sequence (DNA): TGTGCCAGCAGCTTGGGGGCAGCCAGTGAGCAGTTCTTC. Complete variable domain (other parts from reference TRBV5-5 and TRBJ2-1): DAGVTQSPTHLIKTRGQQVTLRCSPISGHKSVSWYQQVLGQGPQFIFQYYEKEERGRGNFPDRFSARQFPNYSSELNVNALLLGDSALYLCASSLGAASEQFFGPGTRLTVL.

The chain recombines TRBV4-3 with TRBJ2-2; 7 positions match TRBD2. The V gene's germline CDR1 is LGHNA and CDR2 YSLEER. The V and J ends lost 3 bases and 0 bases, in that order; junction bases with no gene match: 13. The CDR3 has 19 amino acids. This CDR3 reads CASSQSKGELAANTGELFF. The CDR3 bases are TGCGCCAGCAGCCAGTCCAAAGGGGAGCTAGCGGCGAACACCGGGGAGCTGTTTTTT.

This chain links TRBV5-1 with TRBJ2-1; 9 bases agree with TRBD2. This CDR3 comprises 15 residues. The trim removed 0 bases at V and 10 bases at J, leaving 8 bases unmatched. Germline V gene lookup returns CDR1 SGHRS and CDR2 YFSETQ. The CDR3 sequence is CASSLDGGGAGEQFF. In DNA, the CDR3 is TGCGCCAGCAGCTTGGATGGCGGGGGGGCCGGGGAGCAGTTCTTC.

The chain couples TRBV27 to TRBJ1-4; D unresolved. This CDR3 spans 13 amino acids. Trimming took off 3 bases at V and 4 bases at J, with 6 bases between the two ends. The germline V gene has CDR1 MNHEY and CDR2 SMNVEV (reference sequence). Written as DNA, the CDR3 is TGTGCCAGCAGTTTCATGGGTAATGAAAAACTGTTTTTT. Its translation is CASSFMGNEKLFF.

This sequence joins TRBV27 and TRBJ2-2; D ambiguous. Germline V gives CDR1 MNHEY, CDR2 SMNVEV (reference sequence). This CDR3 is 14 amino acids long. With 2 bases removed from V and 2 bases from J, the gap between germline ends came to 6 bases. The DNA of the CDR3 is TGTGCCAGCAGTTTAACCACAAACACCGGGGAGCTGTTTTTT. Amino acids: CASSLTTNTGELFF.

The chain joins TRBV5-1 to TRBJ2-7; 9 bases agree with TRBD1. The CDR3 loop spans 14 amino acids. J lost 6 bases, V lost 4 bases, and 8 bases had no gene match. Germline CDR1 and CDR2: SGHRS and YFSETQ. The CDR3 nucleotides are TGCGCCAGCAGCCCGGGGACAGGGTTCGCCGAGCAGTACTTC. Protein product: CASSPGTGFAEQYF.

This clone was seen ten or more times. Other DNA sequences of this sample code for an identical CDR3. J is TRBJ2-7 and V is TRBV2; D is ambiguous. This CDR3 region has 10 residues. Per germline, CDR1 SNHLY and CDR2 FYNNEI. The V and J ends lost 8 bases and 4 bases respectively, with 6 bases between them. CDR3 nucleotide sequence: TGTGCCAGCGGGCCGTACGAGCAGTACTTC. Amino acids: CASGPYEQYF. Based on the CDR3 plus reference TRBV2 and TRBJ2-7, the full variable domain is EPEVTQTPSHQVTQMGQEVILRCVPISNHLYFYWYRQILGQKVEFLVSFYNNEISEKSEIFDDQFSVERPDGSNFTLKIRSTKLEDSAMYFCASGPYEQYFGPGTRLTVT.

This clone occurred once. The chain employs TRBV5-4 and TRBJ2-1; 9 bases agree with TRBD2. After removal of 3 bases from V and 6 bases from J, the junction contained 10 bases not matched to a gene. This CDR3 has 16 amino acids. CDR1 is SGHNT, CDR2 YYREEE, per germline (reference sequence). The CDR3 loop is CASSYHVLAGSNEQFF. The CDR3 coding sequence is TGTGCCAGCAGCTATCATGTCCTAGCGGGATCCAATGAGCAGTTCTTC.

This clone was seen more than once but under ten times. V gene TRBV6-1 combines with J gene TRBJ2-1; D could derive from TRBD1 or TRBD2 (5 bases each). This CDR3 spans 13 amino acids. V lost 5 bases and J lost 5, with 10 bases in between. Looked up from germline, CDR1 is MNHNS and CDR2 is SASEGT. The CDR3 here is CASSRDLHNEQFF. In nucleotides, the CDR3 is TGTGCCAGCAGTCGGGACCTCCACAATGAGCAGTTCTTC.

This chain links TRBV13 with TRBJ2-2; no definite D call. CDR3 size: 14 residues. Looked up from germline, CDR1 is PRHDT and CDR2 is FYEKMQ (reference sequence). Between the trimmed V and J ends, which lost 4 bases and 2 bases, there was a span of 8 bases. CDR3 coding DNA: TGTGCCAGCAGCTCCGGCCGCAACACCGGGGAGCTGTTTTTT. Amino acid sequence: CASSSGRNTGELFF.

The chain has TRBV6-1 and TRBJ2-3, with TRBD2 identical over 11 bases. The J segment lost 2 bases and the V segment lost 8 bases, leaving 6 bases of the junction unmatched. This CDR3 is built from 15 residues. Germline CDR1 and CDR2: MNHNS and SASEGT. The CDR3 bases are TGTGCCAGCGGCCCGACTAGCGGGGTCACAGATACGCAGTATTTT. The encoded protein is CASGPTSGVTDTQYF.

V gene TRBV6-1 combines with J gene TRBJ2-5; 9 bases are shared with TRBD2. Germline V gives CDR1 MNHNS, CDR2 SASEGT. The V and J ends lost 1 base and 4 bases, in that order; junction bases with no gene match: 4. CDR3 length: 15 amino acids. The CDR3 spells CASSEGDSGGETQYF. The CDR3 DNA reads TGTGCCAGCAGTGAAGGAGATAGCGGGGGAGAGACCCAGTACTTC.

This clone was counted only a few times. This sequence joins TRBV19 and TRBJ1-1; 7 bases fit TRBD1. CDR1 is LNHDA and CDR2 is SQIVND in the germline V gene (reference sequence). V lost 6 bases to trimming and J lost 1 base; unmatched junction nucleotides: 11. The length of the CDR3 is 16 residues. DNA of the CDR3: TGTGCCAGTAGACAGACGGCGGACAGGAGGAACACTGAAGCTTTCTTT. Protein product: CASRQTADRRNTEAFF.

The V call is TRBV5-4, the J call TRBJ1-2; TRBD1 matches 7 bases. CDR3 size: 12 residues. Germline CDR1 SGHNT, CDR2 YYREEE (reference sequence). J was trimmed by 3 bases and V by 4 bases; bases with no gene match: 0. In nucleotides, the CDR3 is TGTGCCAGCAGCGGGACAGACTATGGCTACACCTTC. Encoded protein: CASSGTDYGYTF.

The V call is TRBV7-7, the J call TRBJ2-3; TRBD2 matches 11 bases. Trimming removed 5 bases from V and 2 bases from J; junction bases left unmatched: 3. The CDR3 has 15 residues. The germline CDR1 and CDR2 sequences are SSHAT and FNYEAQ (reference sequence). CDR3: CASSPGLADTDTQYF. In DNA form, the CDR3 reads TGTGCCAGCAGCCCGGGACTAGCGGACACAGATACGCAGTATTTT. Full variable domain (rest looked up from reference TRBV7-7 and TRBJ2-3): GAGVSQSPRYKVTKRGQDVTLRCDPISSHATLYWYQQALGQGPEFLTYFNYEAQPDKSGLPSDRFSAERPEGSISTLTIQRTEQRDSAMYRCASSPGLADTDTQYFGPGTRLTVL.

Only a few counts were recorded for this clone. J is TRBJ1-5 and V is TRBV18; possibly TRBD1 for D (6 bases). V lost 4 bases and J 5 bases, leaving 9 bases between the germline ends. This CDR3 is built from 13 residues. The germline gives CDR1 KGHSH, CDR2 LQKENI. The CDR3, as DNA: TGTGCCAGCTCACGGGGGCAGGATCAGCCCCAGCATTTT. The encoded protein is CASSRGQDQPQHF.

The V and J genes are TRBV5-6 and TRBJ2-5, with TRBD1 matching 8 bases. Per germline, CDR1 SGHDT and CDR2 YYEEEE. Unmatched junction bases numbered 4, after V lost 4 bases and J lost 5 bases. This CDR3 comprises 13 residues. Written as DNA, the CDR3 is TGTGCCAGCAGCGTATGGACAGGGGAGACCCAGTACTTC. Its translation: CASSVWTGETQYF. The variable domain in full, with the rest retrieved from reference TRBV5-6 and TRBJ2-5, is DAGVTQSPTHLIKTRGQQVTLRCSPKSGHDTVSWYQQALGQGPQFIFQYYEEEERQRGNFPDRFSGHQFPNYSSELNVNALLLGDSALYLCASSVWTGETQYFGPGTRLLVL.

The rearrangement links TRBV7-8 to TRBJ2-1, with TRBD2 identical over 11 bases. Germline trimming cut 5 bases from V and 3 bases from J; bases unmatched to any gene: 3. The CDR3 contains 15 residues. CDR1 is SGHVS and CDR2 is FQNEAQ in the germline V gene. CDR3 loop: CASSLSGRVYNEQFF. Here the CDR3 DNA reads TGTGCCAGCAGCCTTAGCGGGAGGGTCTACAATGAGCAGTTCTTC.

J is TRBJ2-1 and V is TRBV6-5, with 9 bases that match TRBD2. V lost 5 bases, J lost 6 bases, and 5 bases stayed unmatched. The CDR3 runs 14 residues. Germline V gene data show CDR1 as MNHEY and CDR2 as SVGAGI. In DNA, the CDR3 is TGTGCCAGCAGTCGCGGGGGGGCGTTCAATGAGCAGTTCTTC. It is translated as CASSRGGAFNEQFF.

The rearrangement joins TRBV15 to TRBJ2-1; D is unclear. The CDR3 has 12 residues. The germline V gene has CDR1 LNHNV and CDR2 YYDKDF (reference sequence). Trimming took off 1 base at V and 8 bases at J, with 6 bases between the two ends. CDR3: CATSRGGDEQFF. CDR3 bases: TGTGCCACCAGCAGAGGAGGTGATGAGCAGTTCTTC. The variable domain in full, completed from reference TRBV15 and TRBJ2-1, reads DAMVIQNPRYQVTQFGKPVTLSCSQTLNHNVMYWYQQKSSQAPKLLFHYYDKDFNNEADTPDNFQSRRPNTSFCFLDIRSPGLGDTAMYLCATSRGGDEQFFGPGTRLTVL.

Here the CDR3 DNA reads TGTGCCATCAGTGGGAGGGACAGGGGGCAGAACGAGCAGTACTTC. Its protein product is CAISGRDRGQNEQYF. The chain links TRBV10-3 to TRBJ2-7; 12 positions agree with TRBD1. This CDR3 spans 15 amino acids. The germline CDR1 and CDR2 sequences are ENHRY and SYGVKD. J lost 5 bases, V lost 4 bases, and 6 bases had no gene match.

This chain links TRBV5-4 with TRBJ2-1; TRBD2 aligns across 12 bases. The germline CDR1 and CDR2 sequences are SGHNT and YYREEE (reference sequence). The CDR3 consists of 15 residues. J gave up 8 bases and V 4 bases, and 7 bases lay outside the gene matches. The CDR3 bases are TGTGCCAGCAGCCCGACTAGCGGGAGAGTCCATGAGCAGTTCTTC. This translates into CASSPTSGRVHEQFF.

The chain recombines TRBV21-1 with TRBJ1-5; the table gives TRBD1 as D, unverified against the DNA. TRBV21-1 has pseudogene status. The CDR3 runs 14 residues. The CDR3: CASSKRGSNQPQHF. The CDR3 DNA sequence: TGTGCCAGCAGCAAAAGGGGGAGCAATCAGCCCCAGCATTTT.